A single sample gave rise to the 18 T cell receptor beta chains below, sequenced in a study of blood T cell repertoires in COVID-19. Only in-frame clones appear in the TCRdb table, and some are missing; sequencing was by immunoSEQ multiplex PCR. The sample includes 130,000 to 150,000 clones, around four fifths of them seen just once. The sequencing sample was made of PBMCs or T cells enriched from blood (not recorded which). The receptors stem from a woman in her 40s who had recovered from COVID-19.

V and J are TRBV29-1 and TRBJ2-7, with 7 bases aligning to TRBD2. Germline V gene lookup returns CDR1 SQVTM and CDR2 ANQGSEA. The CDR3 extends over 13 amino acids. The CDR3 loop reads CAAPAQAGNEQYF. The CDR3 coding sequence is TGCGCAGCCCCGGCTCAAGCGGGAAACGAGCAGTACTTC.

The chain employs TRBV11-1 and TRBJ2-1, with D hard to call. The germline CDR1 and CDR2 sequences are SGHAT and FQDESV (reference sequence). The V end was cut by 2 bases, the J end by 0 bases, with 11 bases between. CDR3 length: 16 amino acids. CDR3 bases: TGTGCCAGCAGCTTATCTAAGATAAGCTCCTACAATGAGCAGTTCTTC. Protein: CASSLSKISSYNEQFF.

The chain carries TRBV27 and TRBJ2-7; D possibly corresponds to TRBD2 (6 bases). V gave up 10 bases and J gave up 6 bases, with 19 bases separating them. Per germline, CDR1 MNHEY and CDR2 SMNVEV (reference sequence). This CDR3 is built from 13 residues. The CDR3 DNA reads TGTGCCACGGGCGGAGGGTGGTGGGCCGAGCAGTACTTC. Residues: CATGGGWWAEQYF.

The genes are TRBV4-1 and TRBJ1-2, with TRBD1 matching over 7 bases. Germline V CDR1 and CDR2: MGHRA, YSYEKL. V dropped 4 bases and J dropped 4; count of bases not matched to a gene: 9. The CDR3 consists of 15 residues. This CDR3 reads CASSPVTTGTYGYTF. In DNA form, the CDR3 reads TGCGCCAGCAGCCCCGTAACGACAGGGACCTATGGCTACACCTTC.

V usage is TRBV6-5 and J usage is TRBJ1-6; 7 bases match TRBD1. In germline, CDR1 is MNHEY, CDR2 SVGAGI. The CDR3 extends over 14 amino acids. V lost 6 bases and J lost 3; bases outside the gene matches: 2. CDR3 in amino acids: CASRNRGYNSPLHF. The CDR3 bases are TGTGCCAGCAGGAACAGGGGCTATAATTCACCCCTCCACTTT.

The V call is TRBV14, the J call TRBJ1-1; TRBD1 matches 7 bases. The CDR3 sequence is 15 residues long. The V gene end was trimmed by 4 bases and the J gene end by 2 bases; junction bases not matched to a gene: 7. Germline assignment: CDR1 SGHDN and CDR2 FVKESK. This CDR3 is CASSPSEGANTEAFF. The CDR3, as DNA: TGTGCCAGCAGCCCTTCGGAGGGGGCCAACACTGAAGCTTTCTTT.

The CDR3 here is CASSLGWTGGLNEQFF. The DNA for the CDR3 is TGCGCCAGCAGCCTGGGGTGGACAGGGGGCCTTAATGAGCAGTTCTTC. V gene TRBV5-1 combines with J gene TRBJ2-1; 11 bases are a match to TRBD1. CDR1 is SGHRS, CDR2 YFSETQ, per germline. The CDR3 is 16 residues long. Unmatched junction bases numbered 10, after V lost 4 bases and J lost 7 bases.

The V and J genes are TRBV6-5 and TRBJ2-7; D is possibly TRBD2 (7 bases). V was shortened by 7 bases and J by 6 bases, with 16 bases between the two germline ends. The CDR3 totals 13 residues. In germline, CDR1 is MNHEY, CDR2 SVGAGI. CDR3 residues: CASKPGGQPEQYF. The CDR3 region has the DNA TGTGCCAGCAAACCCGGGGGGCAACCCGAGCAGTACTTC.

This chain links TRBV6-6 with TRBJ2-1; 11 bases are shared with TRBD2. The CDR3 contains 12 residues. In germline, CDR1 is MNHNY, CDR2 SVGAGI (reference sequence). With V trimmed by 7 bases and J by 8 bases, 1 base remained unmatched. The CDR3 DNA reads TGTGCCAGCATAGCGGGAGGGGATGAGCAGTTCTTC. Protein sequence: CASIAGGDEQFF.

The sample holds a few counts of this clone. The chain uses TRBV5-6 and TRBJ2-1, with 9 bases aligning to TRBD2. With V trimmed by 1 base and J by 8 bases, 7 bases remained unmatched. CDR3 length equals 15 residues. Germline CDR1 reads SGHDT; CDR2 reads YYEEEE. CDR3 loop: CASSLMVAGVHEQFF. CDR3 DNA sequence: TGTGCCAGCAGCTTGATGGTAGCGGGAGTCCATGAGCAGTTCTTC. Based on the CDR3 plus reference TRBV5-6 and TRBJ2-1, the full variable domain is DAGVTQSPTHLIKTRGQQVTLRCSPKSGHDTVSWYQQALGQGPQFIFQYYEEEERQRGNFPDRFSGHQFPNYSSELNVNALLLGDSALYLCASSLMVAGVHEQFFGPGTRLTVL.

The chain employs TRBV2 and TRBJ1-2; D is ambiguous. The germline CDR1 and CDR2 sequences are SNHLY and FYNNEI. The CDR3 consists of 12 residues. V dropped 3 bases and J dropped 4 bases, with 6 bases sitting between them. CDR3 protein: CASSEGSYGYTF. The CDR3 DNA reads TGTGCCAGCAGTGAGGGCAGCTATGGCTACACCTTC.

V is TRBV7-6 and J is TRBJ1-1, with 9 bases matching TRBD1. Germline V lookup: CDR1 SGHVS, CDR2 FNYEAQ. V was clipped by 1 base and J by 4 bases; unmatched bases: 7. There are 16 residues in the CDR3. The chain's CDR3 is CASSLGAGTGTTEAFF. CDR3 DNA: TGTGCCAGCAGCTTAGGAGCCGGGACAGGGACCACTGAAGCTTTCTTT.

The chain uses TRBV28 and TRBJ2-7, with D possibly matching TRBD2 (5 bases). V was shortened by 1 base and J by 7 bases, with 20 bases between the two germline ends. This CDR3 contains 16 residues. Per germline, CDR1 MDHEN and CDR2 SYDVKM. CDR3 nucleotide sequence: TGTGCCAGCAGTTTATCAACAGAGTCGATATCGGGGGAGCAGTACTTC. This gives the protein CASSLSTESISGEQYF. Full variable domain (remainder filled in from reference TRBV28 and TRBJ2-7): DVKVTQSSRYLVKRTGEKVFLECVQDMDHENMFWYRQDPGLGLRLIYFSYDVKMKEKGDIPEGYSVSREKKERFSLILESASTNQTSMYLCASSLSTESISGEQYFGPGTRLTVT.

The rearrangement links TRBV4-1 to TRBJ2-1; the D is unclear. The CDR3 sequence is 16 residues long. Looked up from germline, CDR1 is MGHRA and CDR2 is YSYEKL. V dropped 0 bases and J dropped 0 bases, with 9 bases sitting between them. The CDR3 sequence is CASSQDGQNSYNEQFF. The CDR3 DNA follows: TGCGCCAGCAGCCAAGATGGCCAGAACTCCTACAATGAGCAGTTCTTC.

This clone has a handful of counts. V is TRBV2 and J is TRBJ1-5; the D is unclear. This CDR3 comprises 14 residues. Germline CDR1 SNHLY, CDR2 FYNNEI. V lost 1 base, J lost 3 bases, and 7 bases lay in between. This chain's CDR3 is CASSEGSPNQPQHF. The DNA for the CDR3 is TGTGCCAGCAGTGAAGGGAGTCCCAATCAGCCCCAGCATTTT.

This clone was detected ten times or more. The J gene is TRBJ2-2, the V gene TRBV6-1; a weak D match, TRBD2 (5 bases). The CDR3 consists of 16 residues. Per the germline V gene, CDR1 is MNHNS and CDR2 is SASEGT. V shed 2 bases and J shed 5 bases, with 15 bases lying between them. The CDR3 nucleotides read TGTGCCAGCAGTGAACTAGCAGCCCCGGGGACCGGGGAGCTGTTTTTT. This encodes CASSELAAPGTGELFF.

This chain links TRBV27 with TRBJ2-1, with 10 bases identical to TRBD2. With V trimmed by 6 bases and J by 15 bases, 14 bases remained unmatched. Germline lookup yields CDR1 MNHEY and CDR2 SMNVEV (reference sequence). CDR3 length: 14 residues. CDR3 sequence: CASSPVAGGPGGFF. The CDR3, as DNA: TGTGCCAGCAGCCCCGTAGCGGGAGGCCCGGGGGGGTTCTTC.

The gene calls are TRBV4-1 and TRBJ2-7; 13 bases match TRBD2. This CDR3 is built from 16 residues. Germline V gene sequence: CDR1 MGHRA, CDR2 YSYEKL. V dropped 3 bases and J dropped 2; count of bases not matched to a gene: 4. The CDR3 spells CASSHPGLAGAYEQYF. In nucleotides, the CDR3 is TGCGCCAGCAGCCACCCCGGACTAGCGGGGGCCTACGAGCAGTACTTC.